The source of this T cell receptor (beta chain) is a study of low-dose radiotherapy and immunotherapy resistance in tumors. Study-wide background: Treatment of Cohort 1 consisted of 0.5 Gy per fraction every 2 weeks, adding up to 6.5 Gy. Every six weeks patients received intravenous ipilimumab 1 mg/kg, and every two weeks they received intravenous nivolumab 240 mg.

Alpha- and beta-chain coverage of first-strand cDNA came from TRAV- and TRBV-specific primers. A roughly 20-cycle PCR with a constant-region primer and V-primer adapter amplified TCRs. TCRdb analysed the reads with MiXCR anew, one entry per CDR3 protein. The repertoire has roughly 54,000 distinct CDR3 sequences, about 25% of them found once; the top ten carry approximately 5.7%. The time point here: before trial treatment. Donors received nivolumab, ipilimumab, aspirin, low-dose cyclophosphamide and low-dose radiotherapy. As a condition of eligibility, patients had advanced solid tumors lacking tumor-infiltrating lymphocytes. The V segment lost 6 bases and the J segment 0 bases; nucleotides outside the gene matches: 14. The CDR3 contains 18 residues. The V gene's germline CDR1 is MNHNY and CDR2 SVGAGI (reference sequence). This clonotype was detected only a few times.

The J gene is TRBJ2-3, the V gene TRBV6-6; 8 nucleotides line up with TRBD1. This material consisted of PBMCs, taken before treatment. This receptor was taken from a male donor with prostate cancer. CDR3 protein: CASSRYQLGQGSTDTQYF. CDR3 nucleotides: TGTGCCAGCAGCCGCTACCAATTAGGACAGGGAAGCACAGATACGCAGTATTTT.